This T cell receptor beta chain emerged from a study of early T cells in non-severe SARS-CoV-2 infection (dated by TCRdb to the early 2020s). A note on the overall study: Because TCR sequencing was done on bulk RNA from unsorted whole blood, the alpha and beta chains could not be paired.

The V end loses 1 base and the J end loses 10 bases, and a stretch of 14 bases separates them. CDR1 is given as SGHTA and CDR2 as FQGNSA, both from the germline V gene. Including the terminal cysteine and phenylalanine, the CDR3 comprises 14 residues. Of the read, only the CDR3 DNA is kept; its 42 bases are in frame from base 1. A case-control design nested within a healthcare worker cohort in London, UK, was used, with weekly nasopharyngeal swab PCR tests and blood sampling performed. Healthcare workers were recruited during the week of the UK lockdown, between 23 and 31 March 2020, and followed weekly for up to about 15 weeks. Broad study findings and their caveats: VDJdb matching was skewed toward anti-spike CD8 responses, so virus-specific expansions were likely underestimated and private and CD4 specificities were missed.

As for this clonotype: The target of this receptor is not known. No base quality values were provided; no much bigger clone lies one nucleotide off.

Libraries were made using 5' RACE. The listed sequencing device is NextSeq 500. The TCR library protocol attached unique molecular identifiers to individual cDNA molecules to correct for sequencing error and PCR bias. Both TCR alpha and beta chains were sequenced, and tight co-correlation was observed between alpha and beta sequence abundances in each sample. The original pipeline was this. Decombinator V4 was used to annotate the V gene, J gene and CDR3 of the TCR sequences. Expanded TCRs were defined as changing significantly between any two time points under a Poisson model with p below 0.0001. TCR abundances were normalised to the total number of TCRs sequenced in each sample and reported as counts per million. TRAV1-2 paired with TRAJ12, TRAJ20 or TRAJ33 defined MAIT TCRs, while TRAV10 paired with TRAJ18 defined iNKT TCRs. VDJdb, accessed 1 November 2021, was searched for CMV, EBV and SARS-CoV-2 annotated TCRs, with TCRs annotated for multiple antigens excluded. TCRdb reanalyzed the raw reads on its own, using fastp at Q25 for trimming and MiXCR for clone calling, and kept in-frame beta chains. A single entry per CDR3 protein holds the most common genes and DNA from its merged rows. TCRdb assigned the V and J calls; the authors' analysis was not used. The sample includes 85,000 to 90,000 distinct CDR3 sequences, with under 15% observed a single time. The leading ten clones occupy roughly 7% of the sample.

The sequence was collected from an adult who was a healthcare worker with PCR-confirmed SARS-CoV-2 infection or an uninfected control (not recorded which). This receptor chain uses TRBV7-2 and TRBJ2-1; the D gene assignment is ambiguous. The sample comprised whole blood. The CDR3 is CASSLVSSLREQFF. In nucleotides, the sequence is TGTGCCAGCAGCTTAGTATCCTCCCTCAGGGAGCAGTTCTTC.